A single sample gave rise to the 26 T cell receptor beta chains below, sequenced in a study of OX40 agonist ivuxolimab in advanced cancers. Data came from immunoSEQ multiplex PCR; TCRdb stores just in-frame clones and leaves some out. The top ten clones hold roughly 12% of a sample with 40,000 to 50,000 clones, around 89% of them seen once. The sequencing used CD4+ or CD8+ T cells sorted from blood, collected in a trial of the OX40 agonist ivuxolimab. These receptor sequences come from an adult with an advanced solid tumor such as melanoma, head and neck, liver or kidney cancer.

The gene calls are TRBV13 and TRBJ2-4; no clear D. The V and J ends lost 5 bases and 0 bases respectively, with 8 bases between them. Per the germline V gene, CDR1 is PRHDT and CDR2 is FYEKMQ (reference sequence). The CDR3 spans 14 residues. The CDR3 sequence is CASSPLGAKNIQYF. CDR3 in DNA: TGTGCCAGCAGCCCTCTAGGAGCCAAAAACATTCAGTACTTC. Combining the CDR3 with reference TRBV13 and TRBJ2-4 gives the whole variable domain AAGVIQSPRHLIKEKRETATLKCYPIPRHDTVYWYQQGPGQDPQFLISFYEKMQSDKGSIPDRFSAQQFSDYHSELNMSSLELGDSALYFCASSPLGAKNIQYFGAGTRLSVL.

The chain carries TRBV6-6 and TRBJ1-1; 7 positions match TRBD1. Trimming cost V 6 bases and J 3 bases; bases outside gene matches: 4. Germline assignment: CDR1 MNHNY and CDR2 SVGAGI (reference sequence). The CDR3 is 13 residues long. DNA of the CDR3: TGTGCCAGCAGCCCGGGACAGTACACTGAAGCTTTCTTT. It yields the protein CASSPGQYTEAFF.

The chain employs TRBV9 and TRBJ2-7; 7 positions agree with TRBD2. Trimming cost V 0 bases and J 3 bases; bases outside gene matches: 3. The CDR3 loop spans 14 amino acids. Germline V gene lookup returns CDR1 SGDLS and CDR2 YYNGEE. CDR3 residues: CASSVVGEGYEQYF. CDR3 bases: TGTGCCAGCAGCGTAGTCGGGGAGGGCTACGAGCAGTACTTC.

Worth noting for this clone: Other DNA variants within this sample encode the same CDR3. The chain combines TRBV9 with TRBJ1-5; a possible D gene is TRBD1 (6 bases). V was cut by 4 bases and J by 2 bases, with 10 bases left in between. This CDR3 spans 14 amino acids. The germline gives CDR1 SGDLS, CDR2 YYNGEE. CDR3 residues: CASSQGSGNQPQHF. CDR3 DNA sequence: TGTGCCAGCAGCCAGGGGTCTGGCAATCAGCCCCAGCATTTT.

This chain connects TRBV11-3 to TRBJ1-3; D is undetermined. The CDR3 totals 17 residues. V gave up 3 bases and J gave up 0 bases, with 15 bases separating them. The germline V gene encodes CDR1 SGHNT and CDR2 YENEEA. CDR3 in DNA: TGTGCCAGCAGCTTGGGGAGATCTACGGCCTCTGGAAACACCATATATTTT. The encoded protein is CASSLGRSTASGNTIYF.

J is TRBJ1-1 and V is TRBV28, with TRBD1 matching 8 bases. Looked up from germline, CDR1 is MDHEN and CDR2 is SYDVKM. This CDR3 contains 15 residues. V shed 3 bases and J 5 bases; nucleotides not matched to a gene: 8. CDR3 bases: TGTGCCAGCAGTTTGACGGGCAGGGGGCCGACTGAAGCTTTCTTT. Its protein is CASSLTGRGPTEAFF.

This clone was seen a few times. The V gene is TRBV4-3, the J gene TRBJ2-7; maybe TRBD1 (5 bases). This CDR3 is built from 16 residues. Germline values: CDR1 LGHNA, CDR2 YSLEER. V was shortened by 1 base and J by 3 bases, with 16 bases between the two germline ends. Here the CDR3 DNA reads TGCGCCAGCAGCCAAGCCCCCCAGGGTAATCTCTACGAGCAGTACTTC. Its protein is CASSQAPQGNLYEQYF.

The rearrangement uses TRBV28 and TRBJ2-3; 8 nucleotides agree with TRBD2. Germline CDR1 and CDR2: MDHEN and SYDVKM. With 3 bases clipped from V and 4 bases from J, the junction kept 6 bases outside the gene matches. CDR3 size: 15 residues. This chain's CDR3 is CASSLSSGYADTQYF. CDR3 nucleotides: TGTGCCAGCAGTTTGTCTAGCGGGTATGCAGATACGCAGTATTTT.

This sequence joins TRBV2 and TRBJ2-1, with 8 bases matching TRBD1. Germline lookup yields CDR1 SNHLY and CDR2 FYNNEI. Germline trimming cut 8 bases from V and 3 bases from J; bases unmatched to any gene: 6. The CDR3 has 14 amino acids. DNA for the CDR3: TGTGCCAGCCCAGACAGGGGCAGCTACAATGAGCAGTTCTTC. Translation gives CASPDRGSYNEQFF.

This clone showed up just once. The chain is built from TRBV29-1 and TRBJ2-7; TRBD1 aligns across 8 bases. Germline lookup yields CDR1 SQVTM and CDR2 ANQGSEA. J gave up 0 bases and V 6 bases, and 1 base lay outside the gene matches. The CDR3 is made up of 12 amino acids. CDR3 amino acids: CSVTGDSYEQYF. In nucleotides, the CDR3 is TGCAGCGTGACAGGGGACTCCTACGAGCAGTACTTC.

The J gene is TRBJ2-1, the V gene TRBV7-9; D not certain. The V and J ends lost 6 bases and 6 bases respectively, with 9 bases between them. This CDR3 is 12 amino acids long. CDR1 is SEHNR, CDR2 FQNEAQ, per germline (reference sequence). Here the CDR3 reads CASRLAINEQFF. The DNA for the CDR3 is TGTGCCAGCAGGTTGGCCATCAATGAGCAGTTCTTC.

V is TRBV20-1 and J is TRBJ2-7; D remains ambiguous. Germline V gene sequence: CDR1 DFQATT, CDR2 SNEGSKA (reference sequence). This CDR3 is built from 11 residues. V lost 3 bases to trimming and J lost 0 bases, with 3 bases between them. CDR3 bases: TGCAGTGCTAGCTTCTCCTACGAGCAGTACTTC. Translation: CSASFSYEQYF.

This clone was counted a few times. Here the CDR3 reads CAISDRAVSYEQYF. The CDR3 bases are TGTGCCATCAGTGACCGGGCGGTGAGCTACGAGCAGTACTTC. The rearrangement uses TRBV10-3 and TRBJ2-7; the D is unclear. Germline V CDR1 and CDR2: ENHRY, SYGVKD. The CDR3 contains 14 residues. The germline V and J ends were trimmed by 3 bases and 3 bases, with 12 bases remaining between them.

The chain links TRBV28 to TRBJ1-1; a possible D gene is TRBD1 (6 bases). This CDR3 region has 15 residues. Germline-derived CDR1 and CDR2 are MDHEN and SYDVKM. With 5 bases removed from V and 1 base from J, the gap between germline ends came to 14 bases. The CDR3 sequence is CASSPPGHPNTEAFF. Here the CDR3 DNA reads TGTGCCAGCAGTCCCCCGGGACATCCGAACACTGAAGCTTTCTTT.

V gene TRBV19 combines with J gene TRBJ2-3, with D perhaps matching TRBD2 (5 bases). The CDR3 sequence is 14 residues long. Trimming took off 1 base at V and 2 bases at J, with 7 bases between the two ends. The germline CDR1 and CDR2 sequences are LNHDA and SQIVND (reference sequence). In DNA, the CDR3 is TGTGCCAGTAGTATAGGGACTCTCACAGATACGCAGTATTTT. As protein: CASSIGTLTDTQYF.

The chain is built from TRBV28 and TRBJ1-3; no definite D call. Per germline, CDR1 MDHEN and CDR2 SYDVKM. The length of the CDR3 is 15 residues. V lost 7 bases to trimming and J lost 0 bases, with 13 bases between them. As DNA, the CDR3 is TGTGCCAGCATGGGCAGACCTTTCTCTGGAAACACCATATATTTT. Protein: CASMGRPFSGNTIYF.

This chain links TRBV4-3 with TRBJ2-7; 9 bases are shared with TRBD1. V dropped 3 bases and J dropped 5; count of bases not matched to a gene: 8. The CDR3 consists of 15 residues. Germline lookup yields CDR1 LGHNA and CDR2 YSLEER. The CDR3 protein is CASSQGTGPGDEQYF. In nucleotides, the CDR3 is TGCGCCAGCAGCCAGGGGACAGGGCCTGGGGACGAGCAGTACTTC.

This chain joins TRBV27 and TRBJ1-1, with D perhaps matching TRBD1 (6 bases). This CDR3 has 14 residues. CDR1 MNHEY and CDR2 SMNVEV come from the germline V gene (reference sequence). Trimming stripped 2 bases from V and 5 bases from J, with 12 bases between. The CDR3 nucleotides read TGTGCCAGCAGTTTAGGGGGGGCTCGTACTGAAGCTTTCTTT. It translates to CASSLGGARTEAFF.

This sequence joins TRBV7-9 and TRBJ2-3; D is possibly TRBD2 (6 bases). CDR3 length: 15 residues. Germline CDR1 is SEHNR and CDR2 is FQNEAQ (reference sequence). V shed 2 bases and J shed 2 bases, with 11 bases lying between them. The CDR3 nucleotides are TGTGCCAGCAGCTTACGCGGGACGCCCACAGATACGCAGTATTTT. Translating gives CASSLRGTPTDTQYF.

V and J are TRBV11-2 and TRBJ2-7; possible D gene TRBD1, 5 bases. This CDR3 has 15 amino acids. Germline lookup yields CDR1 SGHAT and CDR2 FQNNGV. V lost 5 bases and J 1 base, leaving 15 bases between the germline ends. The CDR3 sequence is CASSPPQGSSYEQYF. The CDR3 nucleotides are TGTGCCAGCAGCCCCCCGCAGGGCAGTTCCTACGAGCAGTACTTC.

A note on this clone: A read error may account for a junction end that differs from germline. The chain has TRBV29-1 and TRBJ1-2; D is possibly TRBD1 (6 bases). Germline CDR1 SQVTM, CDR2 ANQGSEA. The CDR3 spans 14 residues. CDR3 bases: TGCAGCGTCGAAGTACAGGGAACCTTCTATGGCTACACCTTC. Amino acid sequence: CSVEVQGTFYGYTF.

The chain has TRBV28 and TRBJ2-7; 9 nucleotides align to TRBD1. The V gene end was trimmed by 5 bases and the J gene end by 3 bases; junction bases not matched to a gene: 5. The CDR3 loop spans 14 amino acids. CDR1 is MDHEN and CDR2 is SYDVKM in the germline V gene. CDR3 region: CASSIGTGNYEQYF. CDR3 DNA sequence: TGTGCCAGCAGTATCGGGACAGGGAACTACGAGCAGTACTTC.

The chain has TRBV2 and TRBJ1-5, with 9 bases that match TRBD1. The CDR3 has 17 amino acids. Germline V gene sequence: CDR1 SNHLY, CDR2 FYNNEI. V lost 5 bases and J lost 6; bases outside the gene matches: 14. CDR3 in DNA: TGTGCCAGCAGTCCAGGCCGAGGGACAGGGTCGAGTCAGCCCCAGCATTTT. This translates into CASSPGRGTGSSQPQHF.

The chain employs TRBV6-5 and TRBJ2-7; 7 bases line up with TRBD1. This CDR3 is built from 13 residues. CDR1 and CDR2 from the germline V gene are MNHEY and SVGAGI. The J segment lost 2 bases and the V segment lost 8 bases, leaving 6 bases of the junction unmatched. In DNA form, the CDR3 reads TGTGCCAGCGCCGGGACAGACACCTACGAGCAGTACTTC. Translated, it gives CASAGTDTYEQYF.

This clone showed up just once. V gene TRBV27 combines with J gene TRBJ2-7; D is ambiguous. The CDR3 totals 13 residues. Germline V gives CDR1 MNHEY, CDR2 SMNVEV (reference sequence). Trimming removed 5 bases at V and 1 base at J, with 9 bases between. The CDR3, as DNA: TGTGCCAGCAGTCTTTATATGTCCTACGAGCAGTACTTC. Translating gives CASSLYMSYEQYF.

The V gene is TRBV27, the J gene TRBJ2-7; D is undetermined. Trimming took 3 bases from V and 1 from J, leaving 16 bases between them. The CDR3 consists of 16 residues. From germline, CDR1 is MNHEY and CDR2 SMNVEV (reference sequence). CDR3 loop: CASSFLGGTVSYEQYF. CDR3 nucleotides: TGTGCCAGCAGTTTTTTGGGTGGCACAGTTTCCTACGAGCAGTACTTC.